The rows below give T cell receptor beta chains drawn from one sample of a study of identical twins. Via MiXCR, TCRdb re-called the 5' RACE reads, giving one row per CDR3 protein. Of 1.5 million to 2 million distinct CDR3 sequences listed, under 35% are singletons. The material sequenced was cord blood. These receptors were taken from a newborn girl in good health. Both conserved end residues are part of each CDR3. A D gene is named only where the DNA matches it firmly. Expanded clones are given a class, and other clones once, few, many or no size at all.

11 | TRBJ1-1 | - | - | TRBV6-6 | TGTGCCAGCAGTTACCCCGACGAAGCTTTCTTT | CASSYPDEAFF
18 | TRBJ2-1 | TRBD1 | few | TRBV7-9 | TGTGCCAGCAGCTTAGCTGAAGGTCAGGGGGTCGCCAAGAAGGGGCAGTTCTTC | CASSLAEGQGVAKKGQFF
13 | TRBJ2-7 | TRBD1 | few | TRBV2 | TGTGCCAGTCGGACAGGGTTTTCCTACGAGCAGTACTTC | CASRTGFSYEQYF
17 | TRBJ1-1 | - | few | TRBV20-1 | TGCAGTGCTAGTCCACTTGGGAGGGGTGAGACTCACACTGAAGCTTTCTTT | CSASPLGRGETHTEAFF
14 | TRBJ2-5 | - | many | TRBV27 | TGTGCCAGCAGTTTAGATTACCGTCTGGAGACCCAGTACTTC | CASSLDYRLETQYF
14 | TRBJ1-2 | TRBD1 | few | TRBV20-1 | TGCAGTGCTAGAGCGACAGGGATTGACTATGGCTACACCTTC | CSARATGIDYGYTF
13 | TRBJ1-1 | - | - | TRBV20-1 | TGCAGCGAGGACCTCTACATGAACACTGAAGCTTTCTTT | CSEDLYMNTEAFF
13 | TRBJ1-1 | - | few | TRBV20-1 | TGCAGTGTCCAGGGAGGTCTGAACACTGAAGCTTTCTTT | CSVQGGLNTEAFF
15 | TRBJ1-3 | - | few | TRBV21-1 | TGTGCCAGCAGCAAAGCGCACGGCTCTGGAAACACCATATATTTT | CASSKAHGSGNTIYF
13 | TRBJ2-7 | - | - | TRBV13 | TGTGCCTGCAGATCTTATAGCGGCTACGAGCAGTACTTC | CACRSYSGYEQYF
14 | TRBJ2-1 | - | - | TRBV20-1 | TGCAGTGTCCGTGAGGGAAGCTCCTACAATGAGCAGTTCTTC | CSVREGSSYNEQFF
14 | TRBJ2-4 | TRBD2 | few | TRBV20-1 | TGCAGTGCTTTGCTCGGGACTAGGATGAACATTCAGTACTTC | CSALLGTRMNIQYF
14 | TRBJ2-3 | - | - | TRBV20-1 | TGCAGTGCTAGAGCGGGGCTCTACACAGATACGCAGTATTTT | CSARAGLYTDTQYF
14 | TRBJ1-2 | - | - | TRBV3-1 | TGTGCCAGCAGCCAAGATGAAGCTAACTATGGCTACACCTTC | CASSQDEANYGYTF
16 | TRBJ2-3 | TRBD2 | - | TRBV14 | TGTGCCAGCAGCCCTCGGACTAGCGATCCTCAAGATACGCAGTATTTT | CASSPRTSDPQDTQYF
13 | TRBJ2-1 | TRBD1 | few | TRBV9 | TGTGCCAGCAGCGGAGACAGGGACAATGAGCAGTTCTTC | CASSGDRDNEQFF
11 | TRBJ1-1 | - | few | TRBV20-1 | TGCAGTGCTAGAGGCCTCGGTGAAGCTTTCTTT | CSARGLGEAFF
15 | TRBJ2-4 | TRBD2 | - | TRBV20-1 | TGCAGTGCCCAAAGACTAGCGGGAGGCGAAAACATTCAGTACTTC | CSAQRLAGGENIQYF
13 | TRBJ2-7 | TRBD2 | few | TRBV20-1 | TGCAGTGCTAGGGGACTACCTACCTACGAGCAGTACTTC | CSARGLPTYEQYF
15 | TRBJ2-1 | TRBD1 | - | TRBV24-1 | TGTGCCACCAGTGTAACGGGACAGGGTAGGTATGAGCAGTTCTTC | CATSVTGQGRYEQFF
16 | TRBJ2-1 | TRBD1 | - | TRBV6-5 | TGTGCCAGCAGTTACCACGGACAGGGGGTTTACAATGAGCAGTTCTTC | CASSYHGQGVYNEQFF
14 | TRBJ1-2 | - | few | TRBV10-2 | TGCGCCAGCAGTGAGCTGGGGGTAATAGGAGGCTACACCTTC | CASSELGVIGGYTF
13 | TRBJ1-4 | - | - | TRBV14 | TGTGCCAGCAGCCAATCTAACCCTGTCGAACTGTTTTTT | CASSQSNPVELFF
17 | TRBJ2-1 | TRBD2 | few | TRBV25-1 | TGTGCCAGCAGTGACTTCGAGGTAGCGGGGGCCCACAATGAGCAGTTCTTC | CASSDFEVAGAHNEQFF
19 | TRBJ2-2 | - | few | TRBV25-1 | TGTGCCAGCCATTCGACCCCCTCGGCTAGCCAGATTTGGACCGGGGAGCTGTTTTTT | CASHSTPSASQIWTGELFF
15 | TRBJ2-1 | - | - | TRBV29-1 | TGCAGCGCTCCCCGATTTGGGCCCTCCTACAATGAGCAGTTCTTC | CSAPRFGPSYNEQFF
15 | TRBJ1-1 | TRBD1 | - | TRBV7-2 | TGTGCCAGCAGCCGACAGGGAGGAATGAACACTGAAGCTTTCTTT | CASSRQGGMNTEAFF